What follows is one TCR beta chain and its context. In donors with ophthalmopathy, activity was moderate-to-severe, with CAS ≥3, NOSPECS ≥4 and duration under 3 months. PBMCs originated in about 10 ml of fresh peripheral blood. The junction had 9 bases not matched to a gene; V was cut back by 7 bases and J by 1 base. The germline V gene encodes CDR1 MNHEY and CDR2 SVGEGT. The CDR3 has 16 residues. This entry comes from a study of Graves' ophthalmopathy and Graves' hyperthyroidism. The authors amplified TCR beta CDR3 regions, and they did so from RNA transcripts for repertoire sequencing. HTBI-primed RT-PCR formed the first round, and a multiplex PCR formed the second. TCRdb reprocessed the multiplex PCR reads with MiXCR, giving one entry per CDR3 protein. The sample records roughly 160,000 distinct CDR3 sequences, about 40% being singletons.

This rearrangement joins TRBV6-2 or TRBV6-3 to TRBJ2-5, with 10 positions matching TRBD2. The sequenced sample was peripheral blood. This clonotype was sampled from a woman aged 40 to 50 with Graves' ophthalmopathy. CDR3 sequence reads: CASKFVPSGSQETQYF. The CDR3 DNA sequence: TGTGCCAGCAAGTTTGTGCCTAGCGGGAGCCAAGAGACCCAGTACTTC.